The 30 T cell receptor beta chains below were found in one sample sequenced in a study of cytomegalovirus exposure and HLA in healthy donors. It was with 60 Vbeta and 13 Jbeta primers that the PCR ran. TCRdb's copy holds only in-frame clones and misses some; the assay was immunoSEQ multiplex PCR. The table records around 130,000 clones, roughly 80% of them present only once. Sequencing input: PBMCs. Receptors were obtained from a boy younger than 18 in good health and CMV-seronegative.

The gene calls are TRBV5-1 and TRBJ2-5; D is ambiguous. The CDR3 sequence is 14 residues long. Germline V gene sequence: CDR1 SGHRS, CDR2 YFSETQ. Trimming shortened V by 3 bases and J by 5 bases, and 14 bases separated the two germline ends. The CDR3 region has the DNA TGCGCCAGCAGCTCGGGTCAATACGGGGAGACCCAGTACTTC. Its translation: CASSSGQYGETQYF. Full variable domain (remainder filled in from reference TRBV5-1 and TRBJ2-5): KAGVTQTPRYLIKTRGQQVTLSCSPISGHRSVSWYQQTPGQGLQFLFEYFSETQRNKGNFPGRFSGRQFSNSRSEMNVSTLELGDSALYLCASSSGQYGETQYFGPGTRLLVL.

The gene calls are TRBV6-5 and TRBJ2-7, with 7 bases lining up with TRBD1. CDR1 and CDR2 (germline): MNHEY, SVGAGI. The CDR3 runs 15 residues. The V segment lost 0 bases and the J segment 0 bases; nucleotides outside the gene matches: 2. The CDR3 loop reads CASSYSTGSSYEQYF. DNA of the CDR3: TGTGCCAGCAGTTACTCGACAGGGAGCTCCTACGAGCAGTACTTC.

This clone was recorded once. The chain carries TRBV15 and TRBJ2-7, with D maybe TRBD2 (5 bases). The CDR3 covers 17 residues. Germline-derived CDR1 and CDR2 are LNHNV and YYDKDF (reference sequence). V was trimmed by 0 bases and J by 0 bases, leaving 15 bases between them. The CDR3 reads CATSRDLGKGLSYEQYF. DNA for the CDR3: TGTGCCACCAGCAGAGATCTCGGGAAGGGTCTCTCCTACGAGCAGTACTTC.

The chain is built from TRBV30 and TRBJ1-2, with TRBD1 identical over 9 bases. Looked up from germline, CDR1 is GTSNPN and CDR2 is SVGIG (reference sequence). V was pared by 0 bases and J by 12 bases, with 11 bases of the junction left unmatched. The length of the CDR3 is 14 residues. CDR3 sequence: CAWSVGGQGTYDTF. The CDR3 DNA follows: TGTGCCTGGAGTGTCGGCGGACAGGGGACGTATGACACCTTC.

CDR3 in DNA: TGTGCCAGCCGCAGGGATTACACCATATATTTT. Amino acids: CASRRDYTIYF. The chain couples TRBV7-9 to TRBJ1-3; D perhaps matches TRBD1 (5 bases). V was trimmed by 8 bases and J by 8 bases, leaving 10 bases between them. The CDR3 sequence is 11 residues long. Per the germline V gene, CDR1 is SEHNR and CDR2 is FQNEAQ (reference sequence).

This clone was detected only once. The chain couples TRBV7-8 to TRBJ1-2; D is undetermined. Trimming removed 4 bases from V and 0 bases from J, with 6 bases in between. This CDR3 comprises 13 residues. Germline V gives CDR1 SGHVS, CDR2 FQNEAQ. The CDR3 DNA reads as TGTGCCAGCAGCTCCAGGACTAACTATGGCTACACCTTC. It codes for CASSSRTNYGYTF.

V and J are TRBV5-1 and TRBJ2-7; possible D gene TRBD2, 6 bases. The CDR3 length is 15 residues. Germline V gene lookup returns CDR1 SGHRS and CDR2 YFSETQ. V lost 0 bases and J lost 5, with 15 bases in between. The CDR3 spells CASSLASTSPHEQYF. CDR3 DNA sequence: TGCGCCAGCAGCTTGGCGTCGACTAGTCCCCACGAGCAGTACTTC.

This clone was observed once. J is TRBJ1-1 and V is TRBV10-1; D gene unclear. V was cut by 8 bases and J by 11 bases, with 12 bases left in between. This CDR3 has 10 residues. Germline V gene data show CDR1 as WNHNN and CDR2 as SYGVQD (reference sequence). The CDR3 sequence is CASLSFRAFF. CDR3 nucleotide sequence: TGCGCCAGCTTAAGCTTCAGGGCTTTCTTT.

This sequence joins TRBV19 and TRBJ2-1, with 10 bases aligning to TRBD2. V lost 5 bases, J lost 3 bases, and 10 bases stayed unmatched. Germline V gene sequence: CDR1 LNHDA, CDR2 SQIVND (reference sequence). The CDR3 runs 17 residues. In DNA form, the CDR3 reads TGTGCCAGTAGTGCCAGACTAGCGGGCCGCCTCTACAATGAGCAGTTCTTC. This encodes CASSARLAGRLYNEQFF.

This clone was detected only once. The chain is built from TRBV29-1 and TRBJ1-1, with D uncertain. There are 14 residues in the CDR3. The V end was cut by 3 bases, the J end by 0 bases, with 11 bases between. Germline loops: CDR1 SQVTM, CDR2 ANQGSEA. In nucleotides, the CDR3 is TGCAGCGTTGACAGACCGGGAGTGAACACTGAAGCTTTCTTT. Translation: CSVDRPGVNTEAFF.

This clone was seen once. The gene calls are TRBV2 and TRBJ2-5; TRBD2 matches at 9 bases. CDR3 length equals 17 residues. Per germline, CDR1 SNHLY and CDR2 FYNNEI. The V gene end was trimmed by 0 bases and the J gene end by 5 bases; junction bases not matched to a gene: 10. CDR3 in amino acids: CASSEALRASGTETQYF. The DNA of the CDR3 is TGTGCCAGCAGTGAAGCGCTAAGGGCTAGCGGGACGGAGACCCAGTACTTC.

This sequence joins TRBV4-1 and TRBJ2-7; no firm D call. The length of the CDR3 is 15 residues. Trimming stripped 1 base from V and 2 bases from J, with 12 bases between. Per the germline V gene, CDR1 is MGHRA and CDR2 is YSYEKL. DNA for the CDR3: TGCGCCAGCAGCCAAGTGTGGGCGACGACCTACGAGCAGTACTTC. Its protein product is CASSQVWATTYEQYF.

The table lists this clone with a few counts. The chain recombines TRBV27 with TRBJ1-1; TRBD1 is a possible D gene (6 bases). The CDR3 extends over 17 amino acids. The germline CDR1 and CDR2 sequences are MNHEY and SMNVEV (reference sequence). V lost 6 bases and J 6 bases, leaving 26 bases between the germline ends. CDR3 amino acids: CASSSGGRGNSAAEAFF. The CDR3 coding sequence is TGTGCCAGCAGCTCTGGGGGCAGGGGAAATTCCGCTGCTGAAGCTTTCTTT.

V gene TRBV19 combines with J gene TRBJ1-1; D gene ambiguous. This CDR3 region has 12 residues. Germline CDR1 reads LNHDA; CDR2 reads SQIVND (reference sequence). V was shortened by 7 bases and J by 1 base, with 7 bases between the two germline ends. Written as DNA, the CDR3 is TGTGCCAGTATAGCGGAGAACACTGAAGCTTTCTTT. Encoded protein: CASIAENTEAFF.

This clone was recorded a few times. The CDR3 is CASSFPGLTSSTDTQYF. The CDR3 nucleotides are TGTGCCAGCAGCTTTCCGGGACTAACTTCTAGCACAGATACGCAGTATTTT. V and J are TRBV4-2 and TRBJ2-3; 7 bases are a match to TRBD2. The germline gives CDR1 LGHNA, CDR2 YNFKEQ. The CDR3 is 17 residues long. The V gene end was trimmed by 5 bases and the J gene end by 0 bases; junction bases not matched to a gene: 11.

This chain links TRBV18 with TRBJ2-7; weak D call: TRBD1 (5 bases). The CDR3 runs to 13 residues. Trimming left V 2 bases short and J 3 bases short, with 8 bases between. Per germline, CDR1 KGHSH and CDR2 LQKENI. CDR3 coding DNA: TGTGCCAGCTCACCAAGGGGCGACTACGAGCAGTACTTC. The encoded protein is CASSPRGDYEQYF.

The CDR3: CASSFRGADGYTF. The CDR3 DNA reads as TGTGCCAGCAGCTTCCGAGGCGCCGATGGCTACACCTTC. The V and J genes are TRBV5-5 and TRBJ1-2; no reliable D call. Trimming shortened V by 2 bases and J by 6 bases, and 11 bases separated the two germline ends. Germline V gene data show CDR1 as SGHKS and CDR2 as YYEKEE (reference sequence). This CDR3 contains 13 residues.

The rearrangement uses TRBV7-2 and TRBJ2-7, with 10 bases aligning to TRBD1. Germline trimming cut 5 bases from V and 3 bases from J; bases unmatched to any gene: 10. The CDR3 is 16 amino acids. Germline V gene data show CDR1 as SGHTA and CDR2 as FQGNSA. For the CDR3, the DNA is TGTGCCAGCAGCCCGGGGGTGGGACAGGGGATCTACGAGCAGTACTTC. Encoded protein: CASSPGVGQGIYEQYF.

This chain links TRBV9 with TRBJ2-7; D not certain. V lost 0 bases to trimming and J lost 1 base, with 8 bases between them. The CDR3 is made up of 14 amino acids. The germline gives CDR1 SGDLS, CDR2 YYNGEE. The CDR3 sequence: CASSVATESYEQYF. CDR3 coding DNA: TGTGCCAGCAGCGTAGCTACAGAGTCCTACGAGCAGTACTTC.

This sequence joins TRBV6-5 and TRBJ1-2; maybe TRBD1 (5 bases). Deletions cut 7 bases from V and 5 bases from J, with 17 bases between. This CDR3 contains 14 residues. CDR1 is MNHEY and CDR2 is SVGAGI in the germline V gene. The DNA of the CDR3 is TGTGCCAGCACTACTGGGGCAGGAGAATATGGCTACACCTTC. This translates into CASTTGAGEYGYTF.

This clone was detected only a few times. This chain links TRBV4-1 with TRBJ2-1; 8 positions match TRBD2. The CDR3 is 15 residues long. Trimming removed 3 bases from V and 2 bases from J; junction bases left unmatched: 3. Germline loops: CDR1 MGHRA, CDR2 YSYEKL. The CDR3 sequence: CASSQREETYNEQFF. CDR3 bases: TGCGCCAGCAGCCAGCGGGAGGAGACCTACAATGAGCAGTTCTTC.

The CDR3: CASSQSAGTGNTIYF. The CDR3 DNA sequence: TGCGCCAGCAGTCAATCGGCAGGAACTGGAAACACCATATATTTT. The rearrangement links TRBV23-1 to TRBJ1-3; D is ambiguous. TRBV23-1 is an open reading frame whose function is uncertain. V lost 0 bases to trimming and J lost 2 bases, with 8 bases between them. The CDR3 sequence is 15 residues long.

This chain's CDR3 is CASSRGNEQFF. For the CDR3, the DNA is TGTGCCAGCAGTCGGGGTAATGAGCAGTTCTTC. The rearrangement joins TRBV6-6 to TRBJ2-1, with D perhaps matching TRBD2 (5 bases). CDR3 length: 11 amino acids. Trimming took off 5 bases at V and 7 bases at J, with 6 bases between the two ends. The germline gives CDR1 MNHNY, CDR2 SVGAGI (reference sequence).

The chain is built from TRBV5-1 and TRBJ1-1, with 7 bases lining up with TRBD1. The CDR3 is made up of 14 amino acids. Germline CDR1 and CDR2: SGHRS and YFSETQ. The V gene end was trimmed by 8 bases and the J gene end by 2 bases; junction bases not matched to a gene: 9. The CDR3 is CASYRGNGNTEAFF. The CDR3 DNA reads as TGCGCCAGTTACAGGGGTAACGGTAACACTGAAGCTTTCTTT.

V usage is TRBV7-8 and J usage is TRBJ2-3; D gene unclear. CDR1 is SGHVS, CDR2 FQNEAQ, per germline. There are 13 residues in the CDR3. V shed 5 bases and J shed 3 bases, with 9 bases lying between them. The CDR3 loop is CASSLLRTDTQYF. The CDR3 DNA follows: TGTGCCAGCAGCCTACTCAGGACAGATACGCAGTATTTT.

The J gene is TRBJ2-2, the V gene TRBV6-4, with D unclear. The V gene's germline CDR1 is MRHNA and CDR2 SNTAGT. This CDR3 region has 13 residues. The V end lost 2 bases, the J end lost 6 bases, and 7 bases lay between the germline ends. The CDR3 region is CASSDPEAGELFF. The CDR3 DNA sequence: TGTGCCAGCAGTGACCCCGAGGCCGGGGAGCTGTTTTTT.

V and J are TRBV27 and TRBJ1-1; 7 bases are a match to TRBD1. Germline-derived CDR1 and CDR2 are MNHEY and SMNVEV (reference sequence). V shed 3 bases, J shed 1 base, and the junction held 2 bases outside the gene matches. The CDR3 is made up of 14 amino acids. DNA for the CDR3: TGTGCCAGCAGTTTGGACAGGTGGAACACTGAAGCTTTCTTT. This gives the protein CASSLDRWNTEAFF.

This clone showed up just once. The rearrangement uses TRBV19 and TRBJ1-5; D uncertain. This CDR3 has 15 residues. Trimming cost V 7 bases and J 2 bases, with 15 bases left between them. CDR1 and CDR2 from the germline V gene are LNHDA and SQIVND (reference sequence). In DNA, the CDR3 is TGTGCCAGTAAGGACTTGCCACTCGGCAATCAGCCCCAGCATTTT. This sequence encodes CASKDLPLGNQPQHF.

The chain carries TRBV29-1 and TRBJ2-5, with D maybe TRBD1 (6 bases). Trimming left V 6 bases short and J 5 bases short, with 13 bases between. The germline V gene encodes CDR1 SQVTM and CDR2 ANQGSEA. This CDR3 has 12 residues. CDR3 in amino acids: CSVGFRGETQYF. CDR3 DNA: TGCAGCGTGGGATTCAGGGGTGAGACCCAGTACTTC.

The chain links TRBV7-9 to TRBJ2-7; a weak D match, TRBD2 (6 bases). From germline, CDR1 is SEHNR and CDR2 FQNEAQ (reference sequence). CDR3 length: 14 amino acids. Trimming shortened V by 5 bases and J by 0 bases, and 11 bases separated the two germline ends. The DNA for the CDR3 is TGTGCCAGCAGCCCTTACGGGAGCTCCTACGAGCAGTACTTC. Residues: CASSPYGSSYEQYF.